Below are 20 T cell receptor beta chains sequenced from a single sample in a study of T cells after yellow fever vaccination. MiXCR, run by TCRdb on the 5' RACE reads, gives a single entry per CDR3 protein. The table shows a few hundred thousand distinct CDR3 sequences, with around a tenth occurring only once. The source was PBMCs, collected on the day of the first yellow fever vaccination. These receptors were obtained from a man aged 18 to 30 who received the YFV17D yellow fever vaccine.

The chain couples TRBV20-1 to TRBJ2-3; TRBD2 aligns across 12 bases. Germline V gene sequence: CDR1 DFQATT, CDR2 SNEGSKA (reference sequence). The length of the CDR3 is 16 residues. Trimming cost V 5 bases and J 3 bases; bases outside gene matches: 9. The CDR3 reads CSALTSGGPMTDTQYF. The CDR3 nucleotides are TGCAGTGCTTTAACTAGCGGGGGGCCGATGACAGATACGCAGTATTTT.

This clonotype has just a few counts. V and J are TRBV18 and TRBJ1-1; D gene uncertain. CDR3 length: 12 amino acids. Germline V gene data show CDR1 as KGHSH and CDR2 as LQKENI. V was shortened by 3 bases and J by 11 bases, with 13 bases between the two germline ends. The CDR3 DNA reads as TGTGCCAGCTCACCCGACCAGACTGCGGCTTTCTTT. Encoded protein: CASSPDQTAAFF.

In its sample, this clonotype was seen a few times. This sequence joins TRBV5-1 and TRBJ2-5; 7 nucleotides line up with TRBD1. After removal of 1 base from V and 2 bases from J, the junction contained 5 bases not matched to a gene. The CDR3 spans 15 residues. CDR1 is SGHRS and CDR2 is YFSETQ in the germline V gene. The chain's CDR3 is CASSLSRGPQETQYF. The CDR3 DNA sequence: TGCGCCAGCAGCTTGAGTAGGGGGCCACAAGAGACCCAGTACTTC.

The CDR3 sequence is CSAVESGYTF. Here the CDR3 DNA reads TGCAGTGCTGTAGAAAGTGGCTACACCTTC. The chain uses TRBV20-1 and TRBJ1-2; D gene uncertain. V lost 5 bases, J lost 7 bases, and 8 bases lay in between. The germline V gene has CDR1 DFQATT and CDR2 SNEGSKA (reference sequence). This CDR3 has 10 residues.

This clonotype was found many times. V gene TRBV5-1 combines with J gene TRBJ2-1; D may match TRBD1 or TRBD2 (5 bases each). The V gene lost 3 bases and the J gene lost 5 bases, with 15 bases spanning the gap. This CDR3 is built from 15 residues. The V gene's germline CDR1 is SGHRS and CDR2 YFSETQ. In DNA, the CDR3 is TGCGCCAGCAGCTCGCCCTGGGACGCCGACAATGAGCAGTTCTTC. Its protein is CASSSPWDADNEQFF.

The rearrangement joins TRBV20-1 to TRBJ2-7; 8 bases line up with TRBD1. The germline gives CDR1 DFQATT, CDR2 SNEGSKA (reference sequence). CDR3 length: 14 amino acids. The V and J ends lost 3 bases and 6 bases, in that order; junction bases with no gene match: 10. This CDR3 is CSASSGTGLGEQYF. CDR3 DNA: TGCAGTGCTAGCTCCGGGACAGGCCTCGGCGAGCAGTACTTC.

This clonotype was observed a few times. The genes are TRBV3-1 and TRBJ2-7; 7 nucleotides align to TRBD2. V was pared by 4 bases and J by 2 bases, with 5 bases of the junction left unmatched. The V gene's germline CDR1 is LGHDT and CDR2 YNNKEL (reference sequence). The CDR3 loop spans 14 amino acids. The CDR3 bases are TGTGCCAGCAGCCGGGCTAGCGGAGCCTACGAGCAGTACTTC. Encoded protein: CASSRASGAYEQYF.

This clonotype was detected a few times. The chain recombines TRBV7-2 with TRBJ2-5; D is perhaps TRBD1 (7 bases). Germline CDR1 reads SGHTA; CDR2 reads FQGNSA. Trimming stripped 5 bases from V and 6 bases from J, with 16 bases between. This CDR3 contains 14 residues. The CDR3 region has the DNA TGTGCCAGCAGCAGTAACAGGGGAGGACAGACCCAGTACTTC. Amino acids: CASSSNRGGQTQYF.

The CDR3 spells CASSPPDSGGTKTQYF. The CDR3 DNA sequence: TGTGCCAGCAGCCCCCCTGATAGCGGGGGGACGAAGACCCAGTACTTC. The chain recombines TRBV7-2 with TRBJ2-5; 10 positions agree with TRBD2. This CDR3 is 16 amino acids long. Germline lookup yields CDR1 SGHTA and CDR2 FQGNSA. Losses at the gene ends were 5 bases for V and 6 bases for J; bases not matched to a gene: 12.

This clonotype has only a few counts. Written as DNA, the CDR3 is TGCAGTGCTAGGGGGGACCTTTCTGGGGCCAACGTCCTGACTTTC. Translation: CSARGDLSGANVLTF. The rearrangement joins TRBV20-1 to TRBJ2-6; D might be TRBD1 or TRBD2, each matching 5 bases. Germline values: CDR1 DFQATT, CDR2 SNEGSKA (reference sequence). The V and J ends lost 3 bases and 1 base respectively, with 10 bases between them. The CDR3 contains 15 residues.

The chain carries TRBV7-9 and TRBJ2-3; the match to TRBD2 covers 9 bases. Germline V lookup: CDR1 SEHNR, CDR2 FQNEAQ (reference sequence). V trimming: 1 base; J trimming: 1 base; junction bases outside the gene matches: 3. This CDR3 is 16 amino acids long. CDR3 residues: CASSLGASGGTDTQYF. CDR3 DNA sequence: TGTGCCAGCAGCTTAGGTGCTAGCGGGGGCACAGATACGCAGTATTTT.

The genes are TRBV20-1 and TRBJ2-1; 7 bases line up with TRBD1. CDR3 length: 18 residues. V gave up 3 bases and J gave up 4 bases; unmatched junction bases: 18. Germline assignment: CDR1 DFQATT and CDR2 SNEGSKA (reference sequence). CDR3 residues: CSARRPRQGIYGYNEQFF. CDR3 coding DNA: TGCAGTGCTAGGAGACCCCGACAGGGAATTTATGGGTACAATGAGCAGTTCTTC.

The V call is TRBV13, the J call TRBJ1-6, with a weak D call TRBD1 (6 bases). CDR3 size: 16 residues. The germline gives CDR1 PRHDT, CDR2 FYEKMQ (reference sequence). Trimming stripped 4 bases from V and 2 bases from J, with 12 bases between. This CDR3 is CASSSAQGPYNSPLHF. CDR3 nucleotides: TGTGCCAGCAGCTCAGCACAGGGTCCCTATAATTCACCCCTCCACTTT.

This chain joins TRBV6-2 or TRBV6-3 and TRBJ2-3; TRBD1 is a possible D gene (6 bases). Trimming took off 0 bases at V and 2 bases at J, with 15 bases between the two ends. The CDR3 spans 17 residues. Germline assignment: CDR1 MNHEY and CDR2 SVGEGT. The CDR3 sequence: CASSYSGQDSPTDTQYF. The CDR3 bases are TGTGCCAGCAGTTACTCAGGTCAGGACAGCCCCACAGATACGCAGTATTTT.

This clonotype has a handful of counts. This chain joins TRBV4-1 and TRBJ2-1; D possibly uses TRBD1 or TRBD2 (5 bases each). CDR3 length: 13 amino acids. Germline V gives CDR1 MGHRA, CDR2 YSYEKL. Trimming took 0 bases from V and 12 from J, leaving 12 bases between them. This chain's CDR3 is CASSQDRGARQFF. DNA of the CDR3: TGCGCCAGCAGCCAAGATCGAGGGGCCCGGCAGTTCTTC.

In this sample, this clonotype turned up many times. This sequence joins TRBV7-8 and TRBJ2-1; 8 bases are a match to TRBD1. Trimming cost V 5 bases and J 7 bases; bases outside gene matches: 4. The CDR3 is made up of 13 amino acids. Germline-derived CDR1 and CDR2 are SGHVS and FQNEAQ. CDR3 in DNA: TGTGCCAGCAGCGGAGACAGGGGTAATGAGCAGTTCTTC. It translates to CASSGDRGNEQFF.

This chain connects TRBV2 to TRBJ2-7; D remains unclear. The CDR3 extends over 13 amino acids. The V end lost 6 bases, the J end lost 3 bases, and 12 bases lay between the germline ends. Germline V CDR1 and CDR2: SNHLY, FYNNEI. The CDR3 DNA is TGTGCCAGCAGCCCCGGAAGAAGCTACGAGCAGTACTTC. Translating it yields CASSPGRSYEQYF. The entire variable domain, with the rest obtained from reference TRBV2 and TRBJ2-7, is as follows: EPEVTQTPSHQVTQMGQEVILRCVPISNHLYFYWYRQILGQKVEFLVSFYNNEISEKSEIFDDQFSVERPDGSNFTLKIRSTKLEDSAMYFCASSPGRSYEQYFGPGTRLTVT.

J is TRBJ2-1 and V is TRBV24-1; perhaps TRBD2 as D (6 bases). V lost 9 bases, J lost 5 bases, and 16 bases lay in between. The germline gives CDR1 KGHDR, CDR2 SFDVKD. The CDR3 runs 14 residues. CDR3 residues: CATRKWGDDNEQFF. In DNA, the CDR3 is TGTGCCACCCGTAAGTGGGGGGACGACAATGAGCAGTTCTTC.

This clonotype occurred a few times. The rearrangement links TRBV11-1 to TRBJ2-3; possibly TRBD2 for D (5 bases). Germline CDR1 is SGHAT and CDR2 is FQDESV (reference sequence). The V end was cut by 5 bases, the J end by 5 bases, with 20 bases between. The CDR3 has 16 amino acids. The CDR3 coding sequence is TGTGCCAGCAGCCCCGTAAGAGGAGGATGGGGAGATACGCAGTATTTT. It specifies CASSPVRGGWGDTQYF.

The CDR3 region has the DNA TGTGCCAGCAGCTTGTGGGGGGCCTTCACCGGGGAGCTGTTTTTT. Its protein product is CASSLWGAFTGELFF. The chain is built from TRBV5-6 and TRBJ2-2; either TRBD1 or TRBD2 may supply D (6 bases each). Looked up from germline, CDR1 is SGHDT and CDR2 is YYEEEE. This CDR3 contains 15 residues. Trimming cost V 1 base and J 4 bases, with 11 bases left between them.